The TCR beta chain described here comes from a study of blood T cells in healthy people across ages. A second about 6 to 12 cycle PCR used barcoded and J-beta primers. Each cDNA molecule was tagged by a template-switch adaptor with 12 random nucleotides. Researchers report that each sample yielded at least 2.5 million CDR3-containing paired-end reads. In TCRdb, the 5' RACE reads were re-called with MiXCR into one record per CDR3 protein. The repertoire includes around 620,000 distinct CDR3 sequences, approximately 25% of them detected once, and around 18% sits in the top ten. Study-wide points: Higher diversity and more naive CD4+ cells were features of long-lived donors, compared to aged donors. The study lacked donor CMV status, which possibly confounded expanded clonotype changes.

Germline values: CDR1 SQVTM, CDR2 ANQGSEA. The CDR3 is made up of 12 amino acids. Between the trimmed V and J ends, which lost 3 bases and 4 bases, there was a span of 9 bases. This clonotype showed up just a few times. Antigen specificity is unknown. The gene calls are TRBV29-1 and TRBJ2-5; D is possibly TRBD1 or TRBD2 (5 bases each). The TCR comes from a woman in her 70s in good health. The specimen was blood. The CDR3 nucleotides are TGCAGCGTTGAGGGGACGGCAGAGACCCAGTACTTC. This codes for CSVEGTAETQYF.